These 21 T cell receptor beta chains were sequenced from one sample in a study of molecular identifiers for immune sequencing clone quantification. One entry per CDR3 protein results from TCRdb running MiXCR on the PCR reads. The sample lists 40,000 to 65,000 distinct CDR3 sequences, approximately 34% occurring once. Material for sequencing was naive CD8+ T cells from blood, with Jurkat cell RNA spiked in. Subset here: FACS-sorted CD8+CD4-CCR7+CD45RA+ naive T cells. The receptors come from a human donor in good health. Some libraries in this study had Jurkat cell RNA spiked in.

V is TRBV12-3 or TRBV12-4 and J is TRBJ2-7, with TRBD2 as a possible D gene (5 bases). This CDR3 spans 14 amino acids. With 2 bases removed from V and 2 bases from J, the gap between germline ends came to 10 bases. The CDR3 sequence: CASSLSGTTYEQYF. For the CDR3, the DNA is TGTGCCAGCAGTTTATCGGGAACAACCTACGAGCAGTACTTC.

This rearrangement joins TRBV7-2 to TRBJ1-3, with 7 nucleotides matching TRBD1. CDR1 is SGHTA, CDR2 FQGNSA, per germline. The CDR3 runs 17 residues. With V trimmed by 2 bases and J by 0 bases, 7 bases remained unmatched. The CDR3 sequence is CASSLIDRVTSGNTIYF. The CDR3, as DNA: TGTGCCAGCAGCTTAATCGACAGGGTGACCTCTGGAAACACCATATATTTT.

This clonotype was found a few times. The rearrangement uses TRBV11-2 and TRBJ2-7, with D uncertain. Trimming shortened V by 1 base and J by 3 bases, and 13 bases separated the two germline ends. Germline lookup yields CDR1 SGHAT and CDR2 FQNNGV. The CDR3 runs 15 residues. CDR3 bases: TGTGCCAGCAGCTTAGGCAGCCATGGGTACTACGAGCAGTACTTC. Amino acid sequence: CASSLGSHGYYEQYF.

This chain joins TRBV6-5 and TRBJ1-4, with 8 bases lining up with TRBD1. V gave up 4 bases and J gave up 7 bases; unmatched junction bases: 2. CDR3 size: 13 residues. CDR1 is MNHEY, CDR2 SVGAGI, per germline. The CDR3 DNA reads TGTGCCAGCAGTTCAGGGGGCGTTGAAAAACTGTTTTTT. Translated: CASSSGGVEKLFF.

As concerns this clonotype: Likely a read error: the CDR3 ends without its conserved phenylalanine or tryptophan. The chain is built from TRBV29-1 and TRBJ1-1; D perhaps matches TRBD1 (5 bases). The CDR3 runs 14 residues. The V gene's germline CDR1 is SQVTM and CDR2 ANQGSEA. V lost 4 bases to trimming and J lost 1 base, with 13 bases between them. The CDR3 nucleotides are TGCAGCGTTGTCTCCGGACACCAGAACACTGAAGCTTTCCAT. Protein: CSVVSGHQNTEAFH.

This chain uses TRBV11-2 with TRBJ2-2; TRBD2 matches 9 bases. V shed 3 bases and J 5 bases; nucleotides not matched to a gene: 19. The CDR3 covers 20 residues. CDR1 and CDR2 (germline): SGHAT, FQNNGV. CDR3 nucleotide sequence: TGTGCCAGCAGCTTCAGGGTTGGGCTAGCGGGAATGGTACGGACCGGGGAGCTGTTTTTT. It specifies CASSFRVGLAGMVRTGELFF.

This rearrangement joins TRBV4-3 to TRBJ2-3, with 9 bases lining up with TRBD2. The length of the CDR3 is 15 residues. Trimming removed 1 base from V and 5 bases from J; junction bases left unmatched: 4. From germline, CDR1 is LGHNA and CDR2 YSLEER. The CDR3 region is CASSQGGGRVDTQYF. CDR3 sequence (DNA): TGCGCCAGCAGCCAAGGTGGCGGGAGGGTAGATACGCAGTATTTT.

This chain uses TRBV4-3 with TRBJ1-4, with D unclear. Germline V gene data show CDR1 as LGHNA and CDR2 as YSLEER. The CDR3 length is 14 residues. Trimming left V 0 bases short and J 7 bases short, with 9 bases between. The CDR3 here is CASSQDSRIEKLFF. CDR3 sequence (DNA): TGCGCCAGCAGCCAAGATTCGCGGATTGAAAAACTGTTTTTT.

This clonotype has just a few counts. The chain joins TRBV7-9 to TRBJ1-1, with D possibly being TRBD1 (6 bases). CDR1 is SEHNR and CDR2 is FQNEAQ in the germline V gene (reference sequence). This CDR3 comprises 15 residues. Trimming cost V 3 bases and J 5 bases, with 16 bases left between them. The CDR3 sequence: CASSLEQGRETEAFF. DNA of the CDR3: TGTGCCAGCAGCTTGGAACAGGGTCGGGAAACTGAAGCTTTCTTT.

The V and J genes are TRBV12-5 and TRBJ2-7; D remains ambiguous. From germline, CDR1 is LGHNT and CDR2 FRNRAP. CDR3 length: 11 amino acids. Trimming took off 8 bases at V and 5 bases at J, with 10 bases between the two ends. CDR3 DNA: TGTGCTAGTCACCTCGCTGACGAGCAGTACTTC. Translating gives CASHLADEQYF.

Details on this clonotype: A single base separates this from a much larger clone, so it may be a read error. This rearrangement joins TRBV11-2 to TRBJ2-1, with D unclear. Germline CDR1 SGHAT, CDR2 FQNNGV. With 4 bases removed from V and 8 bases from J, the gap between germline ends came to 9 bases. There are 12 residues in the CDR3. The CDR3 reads CASSWYVYEQFF. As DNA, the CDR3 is TGTGCCAGCAGCTGGTATGTTTATGAGCAGTTCTTC.

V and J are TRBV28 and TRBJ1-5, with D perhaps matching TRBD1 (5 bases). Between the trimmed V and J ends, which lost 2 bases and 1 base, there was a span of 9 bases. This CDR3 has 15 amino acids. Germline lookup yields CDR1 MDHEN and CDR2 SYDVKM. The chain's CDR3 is CASSLARASNQPQHF. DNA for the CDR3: TGTGCCAGCAGTTTAGCCAGGGCAAGCAATCAGCCCCAGCATTTT.

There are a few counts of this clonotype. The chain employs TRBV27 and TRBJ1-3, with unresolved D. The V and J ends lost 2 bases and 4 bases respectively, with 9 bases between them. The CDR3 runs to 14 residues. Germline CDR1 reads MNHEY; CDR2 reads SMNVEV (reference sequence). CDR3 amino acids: CASSLTNIGNTIYF. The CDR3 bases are TGTGCCAGCAGTTTAACTAACATAGGAAACACCATATATTTT.

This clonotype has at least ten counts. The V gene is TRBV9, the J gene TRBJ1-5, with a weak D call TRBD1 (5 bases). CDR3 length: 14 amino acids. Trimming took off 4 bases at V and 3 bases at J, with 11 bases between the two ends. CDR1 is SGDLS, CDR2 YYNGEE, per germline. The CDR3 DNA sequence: TGTGCCAGCAGCCTGACAGACTCCAATCAGCCCCAGCATTTT. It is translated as CASSLTDSNQPQHF.

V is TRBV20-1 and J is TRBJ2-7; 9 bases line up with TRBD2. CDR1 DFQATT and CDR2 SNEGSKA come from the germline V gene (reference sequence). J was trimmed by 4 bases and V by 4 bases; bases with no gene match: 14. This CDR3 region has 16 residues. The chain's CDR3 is CSAKDNFSGSLYEQYF. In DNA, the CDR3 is TGCAGTGCTAAAGATAATTTTAGCGGGAGCTTATACGAGCAGTACTTC.

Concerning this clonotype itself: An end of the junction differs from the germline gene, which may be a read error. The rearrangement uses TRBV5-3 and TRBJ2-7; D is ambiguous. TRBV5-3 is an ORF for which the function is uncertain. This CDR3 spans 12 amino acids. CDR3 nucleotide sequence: TGTGCCAGCAGCTTGGTTTTTTCCGAGCAGTACTTC. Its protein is CASSLVFSEQYF.

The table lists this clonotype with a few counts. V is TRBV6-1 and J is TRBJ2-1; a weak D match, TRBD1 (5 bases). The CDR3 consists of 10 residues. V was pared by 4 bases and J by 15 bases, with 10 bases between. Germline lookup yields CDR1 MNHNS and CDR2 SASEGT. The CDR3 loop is CASSAGWWFF. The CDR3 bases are TGTGCCAGCAGTGCAGGGTGGTGGTTCTTC.

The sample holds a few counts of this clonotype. CDR3 amino acids: CASSWGRNTGELFF. The CDR3 nucleotides are TGTGCCAGCAGTTGGGGGCGCAACACCGGGGAGCTGTTTTTT. The chain links TRBV6-2 or TRBV6-3 to TRBJ2-2, with D maybe TRBD1 (6 bases). Germline CDR1 is MNHEY and CDR2 is SVGEGT. The CDR3 is 14 residues long. V was pared by 4 bases and J by 2 bases, with 8 bases between.

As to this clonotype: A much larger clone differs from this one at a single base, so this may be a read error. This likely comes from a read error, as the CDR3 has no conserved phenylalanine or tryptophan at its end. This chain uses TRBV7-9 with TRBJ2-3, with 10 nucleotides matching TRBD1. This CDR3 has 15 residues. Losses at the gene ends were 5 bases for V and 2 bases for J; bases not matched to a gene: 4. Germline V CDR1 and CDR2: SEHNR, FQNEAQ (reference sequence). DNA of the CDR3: TGTGCCAGCAGCCCGGACAGGGGGACCACAGATACGCAGTATCTT. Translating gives CASSPDRGTTDTQYL.

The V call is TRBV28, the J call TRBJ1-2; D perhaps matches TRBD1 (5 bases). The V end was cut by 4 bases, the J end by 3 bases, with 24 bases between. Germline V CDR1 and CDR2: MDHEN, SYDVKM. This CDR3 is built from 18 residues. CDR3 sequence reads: CASSSQQIDRPGDYGYTF. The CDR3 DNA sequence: TGTGCCAGCAGTTCCCAACAAATTGACAGACCGGGGGACTATGGCTACACCTTC.

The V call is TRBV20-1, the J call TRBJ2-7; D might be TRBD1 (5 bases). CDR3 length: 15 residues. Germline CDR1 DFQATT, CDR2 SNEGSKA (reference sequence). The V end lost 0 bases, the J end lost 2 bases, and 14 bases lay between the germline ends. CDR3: CSARDQGSYTYEQYF. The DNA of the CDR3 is TGCAGTGCTAGAGACCAGGGCAGCTACACCTACGAGCAGTACTTC.